This T cell receptor (beta chain) was recorded in a study of T-cell reconstitution after alpha-beta-depleted transplantation in children. The CDR3 is 15 amino acids. Trimming removed 6 bases from V and 0 bases from J, with 12 bases in between. The germline V gene encodes CDR1 SNHLY and CDR2 FYNNEI. Preparation of the TCRbeta library used unique molecular identifiers. Using its own MiXCR run on the PCR reads, TCRdb lists one record per CDR3 protein. The sample holds about 980,000 distinct CDR3 sequences, around 30% seen once. The chain uses TRBV2 and TRBJ1-3; D gene ambiguous. The material sequenced was PBMCs, mostly from graft donor cells, taken 360 days after TCRalphabeta/CD19-depleted stem cell transplant. This receptor was identified in a boy under two years old who had a stem cell transplant for SCID, so the T cells may come from the graft donor. The CDR3 protein is CASSPPDGSGNTIYF. In DNA form, the CDR3 reads TGTGCCAGCAGCCCTCCGGACGGCTCTGGAAACACCATATATTTT.